This passage covers 3 T cell receptor beta chains from one sample sequenced in a study of molecular identifiers for immune sequencing clone quantification. TCRdb recomputed calls from the PCR reads with MiXCR, one row per CDR3 protein. The repertoire holds 50,000 to 65,000 distinct CDR3 sequences, with about 25% as singletons. The sequenced sample consisted of naive CD8+ T cells from blood, with Jurkat cell RNA spiked in. Documented subset: FACS-sorted CD8+CD4-CCR7+CD45RA+ naive T cells. The receptor set was obtained from a human donor in good health. Some libraries in this study had Jurkat cell RNA spiked in.

This clonotype was detected many times. The CDR3 sequence is CASSTLLAGEAYEQYF. The CDR3, as DNA: TGTGCCAGCAGCACACTGCTAGCGGGAGAGGCCTACGAGCAGTACTTC. The chain recombines TRBV13 with TRBJ2-7, with 10 bases aligning to TRBD2. This CDR3 is built from 16 residues. Per the germline V gene, CDR1 is PRHDT and CDR2 is FYEKMQ (reference sequence). V lost 5 bases to trimming and J lost 2 bases; unmatched junction nucleotides: 9.

This clonotype was seen many times. V usage is TRBV20-1 and J usage is TRBJ2-7; a weak D match, TRBD2 (5 bases). In germline, CDR1 is DFQATT, CDR2 SNEGSKA (reference sequence). The CDR3 totals 13 residues. Trimming took 3 bases from V and 3 from J, leaving 12 bases between them. The CDR3 loop reads CSASLAGNYEQYF. Written as DNA, the CDR3 is TGCAGTGCTAGTCTTGCGGGCAACTACGAGCAGTACTTC.

On this clonotype itself: This clone may be a read error of a much larger clone one base away. The J gene is TRBJ2-1, the V gene TRBV5-4; D is tentatively TRBD1 or TRBD2 (6 bases each). Germline V gives CDR1 SGHNT, CDR2 YYREEE (reference sequence). The CDR3 has 13 amino acids. Trimming removed 3 bases from V and 8 bases from J, with 12 bases in between. The CDR3 DNA reads TGTGCCAGCAGCTCGTACGGGGGCGATGAGCAGTTCTTC. This sequence encodes CASSSYGGDEQFF. The full variable domain, with the rest looked up from reference TRBV5-4 and TRBJ2-1, is ETGVTQSPTHLIKTRGQQVTLRCSSQSGHNTVSWYQQALGQGPQFIFQYYREEENGRGNFPPRFSGLQFPNYSSELNVNALELDDSALYLCASSSYGGDEQFFGPGTRLTVL.